Sequencing of this TCR beta chain was carried out in a study of T cell changes during pregnancy in multiple sclerosis (dated by TCRdb to the late 2010s). About the study as a whole: In women with multiple sclerosis, the researchers looked at how the T cell repertoire shifted as pregnancy progressed.

On this clone itself: This receptor's antigen is unknown. One base away there is no much larger clone; base qualities are not given.

Taken from cysteine to phenylalanine, the CDR3 has 14 residues. The read is trimmed to its CDR3 DNA, 42 bases read in frame from base 1. As encoded in the germline V gene, CDR1 is SGDLS while CDR2 is YYNGEE. Deletion took 3 bases off V and 3 bases off J, with a span of 10 bases between the germline ends. The protocol used for the library was the immunoSEQ multiplex PCR assay. The table comes from immuneACCESS by way of TCRdb, which keeps in-frame sequences with V and J called. Part of the clones is missing from these tables; in studies checked, under half for an unresolved V gene and the rest for unknown reasons. This sample holds around 110,000 clones; approximately 90% were observed only once. Roughly 1.5% of the sample is taken by the ten largest.

The sequence derives from a female donor with multiple sclerosis, enrolled in a pregnancy study. The sample was peripheral blood, taken after pregnancy. This chain joins TRBV9 to TRBJ1-3, and perhaps TRBD1 as D gene, on 6 matching bases. The CDR3: CASSEGGDGNTIYF. The DNA sequence reads TGTGCCAGCAGCGAAGGGGGGGATGGAAACACCATATATTTT.